The clone carrying this TCR beta chain was detected ten times or more. Among the hyperthyroidism patients, all were newly diagnosed, aged 18 to 65, with under 2 months' duration. This specimen comes from a study of Graves' ophthalmopathy and Graves' hyperthyroidism. The sequenced template was RNA, covering the TCR beta CDR3 region. Second-round multiplex PCR followed a first-round RT-PCR using HTBI primers. TCRdb recomputed calls from the multiplex PCR reads with MiXCR, one row per CDR3 protein. The sample comprises 600,000 to 650,000 distinct CDR3 sequences, 20% to 25% of which are singletons, and roughly 6.9% rests with the top ten. The CDR3 has 15 residues. Germline CDR1 and CDR2: SGHAT and FQDESV (reference sequence). Trimming cost V 0 bases and J 6 bases, with 14 bases left between them.

The clonotype originates from a young woman with stable Graves' hyperthyroidism. Some clones in this sample may be carry-over from other donors' samples. The rearrangement uses TRBV11-1 and TRBJ1-2, with D possibly TRBD1 on 6 matching bases. Material for sequencing was peripheral blood. CDR3 sequence reads: CASSLAKGGENGYTF. CDR3 DNA sequence: TGTGCCAGCAGCTTAGCGAAAGGGGGAGAGAATGGCTACACCTTC.